This entry is about one T cell receptor beta chain. Its antigen remains unknown. Between the trimmed V and J ends, which lost 7 bases and 3 bases, there was a span of 9 bases. This CDR3 is built from 11 residues. Germline loops: CDR1 DFQATT, CDR2 SNEGSKA (reference sequence). The data were obtained in a study of shared clonotypes between healthy human individuals. Across the study: Every donor yielded three CD4 naive, three CD4 memory, two CD8 naive and one CD8 memory plate. Study-wide points: Donor scarcity curtailed the genetic and exposure-history diversity represented herein.

Some clones are missing from TCRdb's copy, which holds only in-frame ones; the method was immunoSEQ multiplex PCR. Of over 850,000 clones detected, about 84% appear once; the ten largest clones hold under 0.65%. Material: memory CD4+ T cells from PBMCs. Subset reported: CD45RA-negative fraction. The chain is built from TRBV20-1 and TRBJ2-5, with D perhaps assigned TRBD1 or TRBD2 (6 bases each). The clonotype originates from a man younger than 35 in good health. Some clones in this sample may be carry-over from other donors' samples. The CDR3 protein is CSGGGKETQYF. Here the CDR3 DNA reads TGCAGTGGAGGGGGGAAAGAGACCCAGTACTTC.